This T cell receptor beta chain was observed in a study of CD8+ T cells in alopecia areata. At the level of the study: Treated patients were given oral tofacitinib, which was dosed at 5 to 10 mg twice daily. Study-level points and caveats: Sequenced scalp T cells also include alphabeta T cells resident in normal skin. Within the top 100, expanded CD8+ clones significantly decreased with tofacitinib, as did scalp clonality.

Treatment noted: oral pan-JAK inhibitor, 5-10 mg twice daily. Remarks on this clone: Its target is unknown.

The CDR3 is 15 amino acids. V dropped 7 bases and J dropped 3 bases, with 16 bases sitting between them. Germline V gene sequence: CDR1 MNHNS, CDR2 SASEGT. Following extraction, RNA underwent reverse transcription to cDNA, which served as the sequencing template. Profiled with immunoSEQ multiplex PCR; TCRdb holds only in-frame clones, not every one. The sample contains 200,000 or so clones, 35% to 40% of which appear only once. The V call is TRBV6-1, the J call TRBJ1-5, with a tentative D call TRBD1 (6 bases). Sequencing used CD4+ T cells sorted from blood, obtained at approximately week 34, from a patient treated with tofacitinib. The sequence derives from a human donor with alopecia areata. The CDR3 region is CASTRAGALNQPQHF. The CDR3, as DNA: TGTGCCAGCACCCGGGCGGGGGCCCTCAATCAGCCCCAGCATTTT.